This T cell receptor (beta chain) was captured by sequencing in a study of neoadjuvant nivolumab and ipilimumab in lung cancer. Study-level background: Nivolumab 3 mg/kg was given days 1, 15 and 29, plus ipilimumab 1 mg/kg day 1 in combination. Study findings and constraints: Only a single major-pathologic-response sample was available for clonality analysis. TCR richness and clonality were higher in tumors than adjacent uninvolved lung.

Clones were read by immunoSEQ multiplex PCR, and TCRdb kept only the in-frame ones, dropping some. The sample lists around 24,000 clones, approximately 78% seen once, with about 9% in the top ten. CDR3 length: 14 amino acids. V shed 5 bases and J shed 4 bases, with 15 bases lying between them. Germline V gene lookup returns CDR1 WSHSY and CDR2 SAAADI. Note on this clone: Its specificity is unknown.

V usage is TRBV10-2 and J usage is TRBJ2-7, with D possibly matching TRBD2 (5 bases). The sequence was collected from an adult with non-small cell lung cancer. The sample in question was tumor tissue, obtained after neoadjuvant nivolumab, alone or with ipilimumab, at or shortly before surgery. The CDR3 protein is CASSYPQRKYEQYF. The DNA for the CDR3 is TGCGCCAGCAGTTACCCCCAGCGGAAGTACGAGCAGTACTTC.